A single TCR beta chain is shown here with its context. TCRdb's copy holds only in-frame clones and misses some; the assay was immunoSEQ multiplex PCR. The sample consists of roughly 150,000 clones, about nine tenths of them appearing once. This record comes from a study of T cell responses to AZD1222 COVID-19 vaccine. The origin of this receptor is an adult in good health. The source material was peripheral blood, sampled on day 0 of AZD1222 vaccination.

CDR3 DNA: TGTGCCAGCAGCCAAGGGTTTAACTATGGCTACACCTTC. This gives the protein CASSQGFNYGYTF. The rearrangement links TRBV3-1 (or the pseudogene TRBV3-2) to TRBJ1-2; no definite D call. The V end was cut by 1 base, the J end by 1 base, with 4 bases between. The CDR3 has 13 residues. Germline-derived CDR1 and CDR2 are LGHDT and YNNKEL (reference sequence).